This is a list of T cell receptor beta chains from one sample in a study of post-analysis software for immune sequencing data. Each CDR3 protein is one row after TCRdb ran MiXCR on the PCR reads. This sample yields some 690,000 distinct CDR3 sequences, of which 59% are seen a single time; roughly 12% belongs to the top ten. Sequences were obtained from blood. These TCRs come from a girl aged 2-10 years with multiple sclerosis. Both conserved end residues are part of each CDR3. A D gene is named only where the DNA matches it firmly. Part of the rows lack a size; the others show once, few, many or a class for expanded clones.

V,size,J,D,CDR3,DNA
TRBV18,once,TRBJ2-1,TRBD2,CASSPPRLAGVYNEQFF,TGTGCCAGCTCACCACCGAGACTAGCGGGGGTCTACAATGAGCAGTTCTTC
TRBV4-2,-,TRBJ2-1,-,CASSQGGPQVSYNEQFF,TGTGCCAGCAGCCAAGGGGGTCCGCAGGTATCCTACAATGAGCAGTTCTTC
TRBV20-1,few,TRBJ2-1,TRBD1,CSASWDRGENEQFF,TGCAGTGCTAGTTGGGACAGGGGGGAGAATGAGCAGTTCTTC
TRBV7-9,few,TRBJ1-1,-,CASSSQGGAFF,TGTGCCAGCAGCTCCCAAGGGGGAGCTTTCTTT
TRBV30,-,TRBJ2-1,-,CAWGVTGGYSYNEQFF,TGTGCCTGGGGGGTAACGGGCGGGTACTCCTACAATGAGCAGTTCTTC
TRBV24-1,-,TRBJ2-3,-,CATSDPASDTQYF,TGTGCCACCAGTGATCCCGCTAGCGATACGCAGTATTTT
TRBV6-2/TRBV6-3,-,TRBJ1-1,-,CASGEQDTEAFF,TGTGCCAGCGGTGAGCAGGACACTGAAGCTTTCTTT
TRBV2,-,TRBJ2-5,-,CASYGLAETQYF,TGTGCCAGCTACGGATTAGCGGAGACCCAGTACTTC
TRBV7-9,few,TRBJ2-1,TRBD1,CASSLVFGTGRQRVINEQFF,TGTGCCAGCAGCTTAGTTTTTGGGACAGGGCGCCAGCGGGTCATCAATGAGCAGTTCTTC
TRBV7-2,-,TRBJ2-3,-,CASSPRQGTDTQYF,TGTGCCAGCAGCCCCAGGCAGGGAACAGATACGCAGTATTTT
TRBV18,-,TRBJ1-2,-,CASSSGGPDNYGYTF,TGTGCCAGCTCAAGCGGGGGACCGGATAACTATGGCTACACCTTC
TRBV5-6,-,TRBJ2-4,TRBD1,CASSLSQGAGGAKNIQYF,TGTGCCAGCAGCTTGTCACAGGGGGCTGGAGGAGCCAAAAACATTCAGTACTTC
TRBV6-5,-,TRBJ2-1,TRBD2,CASSYGPGTSGGQGEQFF,TGTGCCAGCAGTTACGGCCCGGGGACTAGCGGGGGGCAAGGTGAGCAGTTCTTC
TRBV5-1,few,TRBJ2-1,TRBD1,CASSLSTGGYNEQFF,TGCGCCAGCAGCTTATCGACAGGGGGCTACAATGAGCAGTTCTTC
TRBV20-1,-,TRBJ1-5,TRBD1,CSAIPGGGGQPQHF,TGCAGTGCTATACCAGGGGGAGGCGGTCAGCCCCAGCATTTT
TRBV5-6,-,TRBJ2-5,TRBD2,CASSLGQGGIETQYF,TGTGCCAGCAGCTTGGGCCAGGGAGGGATCGAGACCCAGTACTTC
TRBV20-1,-,TRBJ2-7,TRBD1,CSATKQGREQYF,TGCAGTGCCACGAAACAGGGGCGCGAGCAGTACTTC
TRBV7-6,-,TRBJ2-2,-,CASSLYRVDTGELFF,TGTGCCAGCAGCCTCTACAGGGTTGACACCGGGGAGCTGTTTTTT
TRBV7-9,-,TRBJ2-1,-,CASSFISGTYNEQFF,TGTGCCAGCAGCTTCATTAGCGGAACTTACAATGAGCAGTTCTTC
TRBV29-1,many,TRBJ2-3,TRBD1,CSVDSGQGASDTQYF,TGCAGCGTTGACTCTGGACAGGGGGCATCGGATACGCAGTATTTT
TRBV4-1,few,TRBJ2-1,-,CASSQTLLQGTQFF,TGCGCCAGCAGCCAAACACTACTCCAGGGCACGCAGTTCTTC
TRBV12-5,-,TRBJ2-4,-,CASGLGQGWEAKNIQYF,TGTGCTAGTGGTTTGGGGCAGGGTTGGGAGGCCAAAAACATTCAGTACTTC
TRBV4-1,-,TRBJ2-3,-,CASSPRDGADTQYF,TGCGCCAGCAGCCCCCGGGACGGCGCAGATACGCAGTATTTT
TRBV5-1,-,TRBJ2-1,-,CASRPGDRMYNEQFF,TGCGCCAGCCGCCCCGGGGACCGGATGTACAATGAGCAGTTCTTC
TRBV11-2,-,TRBJ2-1,TRBD1,CASSRQGDSYNEQFF,TGTGCCAGCAGCCGACAGGGGGACTCCTACAATGAGCAGTTCTTC
TRBV10-3,-,TRBJ2-6,TRBD1,CAISESDRGTGANVLTF,TGTGCCATCAGTGAATCGGACAGGGGGACCGGGGCCAACGTCCTGACTTTC
TRBV29-1,-,TRBJ1-2,TRBD1,CSVGRQGASGYTF,TGCAGCGTTGGCAGGCAGGGGGCCTCTGGCTACACCTTC
TRBV7-7,few,TRBJ2-1,-,CASSTGEDNEQFF,TGTGCTAGCTCCACAGGCGAGGACAATGAGCAGTTCTTC
TRBV5-1,-,TRBJ1-2,-,CASSLAGLTNYGYTF,TGCGCCAGCAGCTTGGCAGGCCTAACCAACTATGGCTACACCTTC
TRBV7-2,-,TRBJ1-5,-,CASSLRGGGFSNQPQHF,TGTGCCAGCAGCTTAAGGGGTGGCGGGTTTAGCAATCAGCCCCAGCATTTT
TRBV6-1,-,TRBJ2-5,TRBD1,CASSEKGGTGGETQYF,TGTGCCAGCAGTGAAAAGGGCGGGACAGGGGGAGAGACCCAGTACTTC
TRBV6-2/TRBV6-3,once,TRBJ2-5,-,CASKGPAQETQYF,TGTGCCAGCAAAGGACCGGCTCAAGAGACCCAGTACTTC
TRBV3-1,-,TRBJ2-1,-,CASSQLSRLLDLGEQFF,TGTGCCAGCAGCCAGTTATCGCGACTATTAGACCTCGGTGAGCAGTTCTTC
TRBV7-2,-,TRBJ2-3,-,CVSRIGTSSTDTQYF,TGTGTCAGCAGAATCGGGACTTCTAGCACAGATACGCAGTATTTT
TRBV7-6,-,TRBJ2-5,-,CASSHPPTDSGETQYF,TGTGCCAGCAGCCACCCCCCCACTGACAGTGGAGAGACCCAGTACTTC
TRBV11-2,once,TRBJ2-7,TRBD2,CASSSSYSGGAPYNEQYF,TGTGCCAGCAGCTCATCCTATAGCGGGGGGGCCCCCTACAATGAGCAGTACTTC
TRBV20-1,-,TRBJ1-5,-,CSASWGGNQPQHF,TGCAGTGCTAGTTGGGGTGGCAATCAGCCCCAGCATTTT
TRBV20-1,once,TRBJ2-3,TRBD2,CSARPNVAGSSTDTQYF,TGCAGTGCTAGGCCGAATGTAGCGGGGAGTAGCACAGATACGCAGTATTTT
TRBV7-2,few,TRBJ2-4,TRBD2,CASSRNSGSANIQYF,TGTGCCAGCAGCCGAAATAGCGGGAGCGCGAACATTCAGTACTTC
TRBV5-1,-,TRBJ2-7,-,CASSAQSYEQYF,TGCGCCAGCAGCGCACAGTCCTACGAGCAGTACTTC
TRBV7-8,-,TRBJ2-7,TRBD2,CASSVGLAGGRSYEQYF,TGTGCCAGCAGCGTGGGACTAGCGGGAGGCCGCTCCTACGAGCAGTACTTC
TRBV9,few,TRBJ2-3,-,CASSVEGTGGSATDTQYF,TGTGCCAGCAGCGTAGAAGGTACTGGAGGGAGTGCTACAGATACGCAGTATTTT
TRBV29-1,-,TRBJ2-7,-,CSVEGRSYEQYF,TGCAGCGTTGAAGGCCGATCCTACGAGCAGTACTTC
TRBV5-1,-,TRBJ2-3,-,CASRTGATDTQYF,TGCGCCAGCAGGACGGGGGCAACAGATACGCAGTATTTT
TRBV7-2,-,TRBJ2-1,TRBD1,CASSFRTQGDNEQFF,TGTGCCAGCAGCTTCCGGACGCAGGGGGACAATGAGCAGTTCTTC
TRBV20-1,-,TRBJ2-7,-,CSATPSDYEQYF,TGCAGTGCCACCCCTAGCGACTACGAGCAGTACTTC
TRBV29-1,once,TRBJ1-2,TRBD1,CSVEKGGGYGYTF,TGCAGCGTTGAGAAAGGGGGCGGCTATGGCTACACCTTC
TRBV5-1,once,TRBJ1-2,-,CASSLARGQTPEHGYTF,TGCGCCAGCAGCTTGGCCCGGGGGCAGACCCCGGAGCATGGCTACACCTTC
TRBV13,-,TRBJ2-1,TRBD2,CASSLISPFGRGGYNEQFF,TGTGCCAGCAGCCTTATAAGCCCCTTCGGGCGGGGGGGCTACAATGAGCAGTTCTTC
TRBV7-6,-,TRBJ2-5,-,CASSLVGALYQETQYF,TGTGCCAGCAGCTTAGTGGGAGCGCTGTACCAAGAGACCCAGTACTTC
TRBV6-2/TRBV6-3,few,TRBJ2-7,-,CASSYNGYEQYF,TGTGCCAGCAGTTACAACGGCTACGAGCAGTACTTC
TRBV29-1,-,TRBJ2-1,-,CSVAQGKFDNEQFF,TGCAGCGTTGCCCAGGGGAAGTTTGACAATGAGCAGTTCTTC
TRBV24-1,-,TRBJ1-5,-,CATSDLHQHF,-
TRBV29-1,few,TRBJ2-1,-,CSGGYNEQFF,TGCAGCGGCGGCTACAATGAGCAGTTCTTC
TRBV7-9,-,TRBJ1-5,TRBD1,CAGSPQGEGQPQHF,TGTGCCGGCAGCCCACAGGGGGAAGGTCAGCCCCAGCATTTT
TRBV28,-,TRBJ2-1,TRBD1,CASSRNRGVYNEQFF,TGTGCCAGCAGTCGAAACAGGGGCGTTTACAATGAGCAGTTCTTC
TRBV18,-,TRBJ1-1,-,CASSPIQDTEAFF,TGTGCCAGCTCACCCATTCAAGACACTGAAGCTTTCTTT
TRBV4-1,-,TRBJ2-7,-,CASSQDFYEQYF,TGCGCCAGCAGCCAAGACTTCTACGAGCAGTACTTC
TRBV10-3,-,TRBJ2-1,-,CAIRGDSVSYNEQFF,TGTGCCATCAGGGGGGACTCGGTCTCCTACAATGAGCAGTTCTTC
TRBV6-5,-,TRBJ2-6,-,CASSYQSSGANVLTF,TGTGCCAGCAGTTATCAGAGCTCTGGGGCCAACGTCCTGACTTTC